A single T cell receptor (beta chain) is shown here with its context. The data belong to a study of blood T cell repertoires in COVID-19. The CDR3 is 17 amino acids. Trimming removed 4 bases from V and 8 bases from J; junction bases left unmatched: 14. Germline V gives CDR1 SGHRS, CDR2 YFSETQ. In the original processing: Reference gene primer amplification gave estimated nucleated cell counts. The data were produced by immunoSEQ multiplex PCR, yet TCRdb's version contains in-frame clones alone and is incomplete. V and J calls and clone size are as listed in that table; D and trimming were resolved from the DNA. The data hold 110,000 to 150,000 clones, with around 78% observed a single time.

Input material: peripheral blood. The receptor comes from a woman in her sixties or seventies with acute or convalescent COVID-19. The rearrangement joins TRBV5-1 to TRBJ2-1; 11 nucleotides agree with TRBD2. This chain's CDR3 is CASSPGLAGGYADEQFF. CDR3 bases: TGCGCCAGCAGCCCCGGGCTAGCGGGAGGTTATGCAGATGAGCAGTTCTTC. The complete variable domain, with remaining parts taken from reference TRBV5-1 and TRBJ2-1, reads KAGVTQTPRYLIKTRGQQVTLSCSPISGHRSVSWYQQTPGQGLQFLFEYFSETQRNKGNFPGRFSGRQFSNSRSEMNVSTLELGDSALYLCASSPGLAGGYADEQFFGPGTRLTVL.